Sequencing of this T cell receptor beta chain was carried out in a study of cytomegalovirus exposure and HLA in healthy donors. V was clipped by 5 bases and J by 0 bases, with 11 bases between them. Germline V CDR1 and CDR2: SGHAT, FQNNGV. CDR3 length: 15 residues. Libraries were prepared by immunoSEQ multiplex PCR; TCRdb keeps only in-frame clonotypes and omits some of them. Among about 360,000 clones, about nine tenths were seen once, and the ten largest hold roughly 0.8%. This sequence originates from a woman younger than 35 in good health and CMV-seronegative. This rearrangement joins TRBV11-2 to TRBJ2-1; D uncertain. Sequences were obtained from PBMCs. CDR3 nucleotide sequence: TGTGCCAGCAGCGCCGACTTGAGCTCCTACAATGAGCAGTTCTTC. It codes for CASSADLSSYNEQFF.